These 3 T cell receptor beta chains were all obtained from the same sample, sequenced in a study of blood T cells in healthy people across ages (dated by TCRdb to the mid-2010s). The library was produced with 5' RACE. Sequencing relied on an Illumina HiSeq 2500. The second PCR ran for roughly 7 to 12 cycles and used a J-beta primer mix along with a sample-barcoded 5' primer. TCRdb passed the public sequencing reads through fastp at Q25 and MiXCR, retaining productive beta sequences. Each entry merges the rows of one CDR3 protein and shows their most common DNA and genes. The sample includes 850,000 or so distinct CDR3 sequences, with less than 35% observed a single time. Approximately 15% of the sample goes to the ten largest clones. The specimen sequenced was blood. The receptor set was obtained from a woman of 80 years or more in good health.

This clonotype has ten or more counts. The genes are TRBV15 and TRBJ2-5; D may be TRBD1 or TRBD2 (5 bases each). The length of the CDR3 is 15 residues. CDR1 is LNHNV and CDR2 is YYDKDF in the germline V gene (reference sequence). The V gene lost 3 bases and the J gene lost 3 bases, with 14 bases spanning the gap. The chain's CDR3 is CATSRRGTDEETQYF. CDR3 nucleotides: TGTGCCACCAGCAGGCGTGGGACGGATGAAGAGACCCAGTACTTC. The whole variable domain, filled in from reference TRBV15 and TRBJ2-5, reads DAMVIQNPRYQVTQFGKPVTLSCSQTLNHNVMYWYQQKSSQAPKLLFHYYDKDFNNEADTPDNFQSRRPNTSFCFLDIRSPGLGDTAMYLCATSRRGTDEETQYFGPGTRLLVL.

This clonotype has only one observation. The J gene is TRBJ1-2, the V gene TRBV18, with 7 bases identical to TRBD1. Germline assignment: CDR1 KGHSH and CDR2 LQKENI. Unmatched junction bases numbered 13, after V lost 5 bases and J lost 4 bases. The CDR3 loop spans 16 amino acids. CDR3: CASSDYTGATSYGYTF. The CDR3 DNA reads as TGTGCCAGCTCAGACTATACAGGGGCGACATCCTATGGCTACACCTTC.

V gene TRBV27 combines with J gene TRBJ1-5; D is ambiguous. The CDR3 runs to 19 residues. Between the trimmed V and J ends, which lost 0 bases and 0 bases, there was a span of 18 bases. In germline, CDR1 is MNHEY, CDR2 SMNVEV (reference sequence). DNA for the CDR3: TGTGCCAGCAGTTTATCAGTCTGTTTCCTTATTTATAGCAATCAGCCCCAGCATTTT. Translated, it gives CASSLSVCFLIYSNQPQHF.